These 22 T cell receptor beta chains originate from one sample sequenced in a study of CD8 T cells in Susac syndrome. Reverse transcription of 0.5 to 1 ug RNA was performed with random hexamers. TCRdb fed the immunoSEQ multiplex PCR reads into MiXCR, producing one record per CDR3 protein. This table has about 140,000 distinct CDR3 sequences, approximately 96% appearing once. Input material: CD4+ T cells from PBMCs. The receptor source for this set is a human donor with Susac syndrome.

CDR3 region: CASSLHTGELFF. CDR3 nucleotide sequence: TGTGCCAGCAGCTTACACACCGGGGAGCTGTTTTTT. This chain links TRBV7-9 with TRBJ2-2; D unresolved. The CDR3 has 12 residues. V lost 2 bases and J 3 bases, leaving 1 base between the germline ends. The germline V gene has CDR1 SEHNR and CDR2 FQNEAQ (reference sequence).

The chain couples TRBV12-3 or TRBV12-4 to TRBJ1-5; 9 bases agree with TRBD1. V shed 6 bases and J 7 bases; nucleotides not matched to a gene: 7. The CDR3 is made up of 14 amino acids. The CDR3, as DNA: TGTGCCAGCAGGTGGGGACAGGGAGGACAGCCCCAGCATTTT. Translating gives CASRWGQGGQPQHF.

The J gene is TRBJ2-7, the V gene TRBV21-1; the DNA was not used to check the table's D call, TRBD1. TRBV21-1 represents a pseudogene. The CDR3 runs to 14 residues. Here the CDR3 DNA reads TGTGCCAGCAGCAAAGTGGGCAGGACATACGAGCAGTACTTC. Translated, it gives CASSKVGRTYEQYF.

The V and J genes are TRBV18 and TRBJ2-3; D remains ambiguous. Trimming stripped 6 bases from V and 6 bases from J, with 16 bases between. From germline, CDR1 is KGHSH and CDR2 LQKENI. The CDR3 length is 14 residues. The DNA of the CDR3 is TGTGCCAGCTCGCCTGGTGGAGAGAGGGATACGCAGTATTTT. It specifies CASSPGGERDTQYF.

The chain carries TRBV12-3 or TRBV12-4 and TRBJ1-1, with D unclear. Trimming took 1 base from V and 10 from J, leaving 10 bases between them. The CDR3 contains 12 residues. CDR3 loop: CASSLDPFRAFF. CDR3 sequence (DNA): TGTGCCAGCAGTTTAGACCCCTTTAGAGCTTTCTTT.

This chain links TRBV29-1 with TRBJ2-5; D call uncertain. Per the germline V gene, CDR1 is SQVTM and CDR2 is ANQGSEA. V was cut by 6 bases and J by 5 bases, with 13 bases left in between. CDR3 length: 12 amino acids. CDR3 residues: CSVRAPAETQYF. CDR3 nucleotide sequence: TGCAGCGTCCGGGCCCCGGCGGAGACCCAGTACTTC.

V gene TRBV20-1 combines with J gene TRBJ2-7; possibly TRBD2 for D (6 bases). This CDR3 is 14 amino acids long. Germline V gene data show CDR1 as DFQATT and CDR2 as SNEGSKA (reference sequence). Trimming left V 7 bases short and J 0 bases short, with 16 bases between. CDR3 DNA: TGCAGTGGCCGTGCTGGACTAAGCTCCTACGAGCAGTACTTC. Its protein is CSGRAGLSSYEQYF.

V usage is TRBV24-1 and J usage is TRBJ2-7, with 12 bases that match TRBD2. The CDR3 contains 16 residues. Germline V gene sequence: CDR1 KGHDR, CDR2 SFDVKD. V lost 1 base and J lost 6; bases outside the gene matches: 6. CDR3 nucleotides: TGTGCCACCAGTGATTTCTCGACTAGCGGGAGTATCGAGCAGTACTTC. This codes for CATSDFSTSGSIEQYF.

The chain carries TRBV20-1 and TRBJ2-3; D uncertain. Germline V gives CDR1 DFQATT, CDR2 SNEGSKA (reference sequence). The CDR3 has 12 residues. V was trimmed by 4 bases and J by 6 bases, leaving 11 bases between them. The CDR3 region is CSATPVGDTQYF. The CDR3 DNA follows: TGCAGTGCTACCCCCGTCGGGGATACGCAGTATTTT.

The CDR3 nucleotides are TGTGCCGGGGAGACAGGGGGCCACGAGCAGTACTTC. Amino acid sequence: CAGETGGHEQYF. The J gene is TRBJ2-7, the V gene TRBV6-9, with TRBD1 identical over 10 bases. The CDR3 loop spans 12 amino acids. The V and J ends lost 11 bases and 5 bases, in that order; junction bases with no gene match: 6. Germline CDR1 is MNHGY and CDR2 is SVAAGI.

In its sample, this clonotype was seen a few times. V usage is TRBV29-1 and J usage is TRBJ1-1; D unresolved. The germline gives CDR1 SQVTM, CDR2 ANQGSEA. The germline V and J ends were trimmed by 5 bases and 2 bases, with 9 bases remaining between them. This CDR3 contains 12 residues. Written as DNA, the CDR3 is TGCAGCGTTTGGGCCAGTAACACTGAAGCTTTCTTT. The encoded protein is CSVWASNTEAFF.

The chain carries TRBV29-1 and TRBJ1-5, with D unresolved. V lost 4 bases and J lost 6, with 16 bases in between. Germline assignment: CDR1 SQVTM and CDR2 ANQGSEA. The CDR3 is 14 residues long. The CDR3 region is CSVGSEVEGQPQHF. The CDR3 region has the DNA TGCAGCGTTGGGTCGGAAGTGGAGGGTCAGCCCCAGCATTTT.

The chain uses TRBV12-3 or TRBV12-4 and TRBJ2-7, with a tentative D call TRBD1 (6 bases). V was trimmed by 6 bases and J by 6 bases, leaving 18 bases between them. CDR3 length: 14 amino acids. The CDR3 region has the DNA TGTGCCAGCAGCTCGGACAGAACCTCGGGCGAGCAGTACTTC. It specifies CASSSDRTSGEQYF.

The V gene is TRBV2, the J gene TRBJ2-5; tentatively, D is TRBD2 (5 bases). This CDR3 comprises 15 residues. Germline V gene sequence: CDR1 SNHLY, CDR2 FYNNEI. Trimming shortened V by 4 bases and J by 2 bases, and 14 bases separated the two germline ends. The CDR3, as DNA: TGTGCCAGCAGTGTCTCGCCTAGCCAACAAGAGACCCAGTACTTC. Amino acid sequence: CASSVSPSQQETQYF.

The rearrangement links TRBV6-5 to TRBJ1-5, with TRBD1 identical over 7 bases. This CDR3 has 14 residues. V gave up 6 bases and J gave up 4 bases; unmatched junction bases: 6. CDR1 and CDR2 from the germline V gene are MNHEY and SVGAGI. The DNA for the CDR3 is TGTGCCAGCAGCCGTCGACAGGGAAATCAGCCCCAGCATTTT. It specifies CASSRRQGNQPQHF.

The chain is built from TRBV29-1 and TRBJ2-7; a possible D gene is TRBD2 (6 bases). CDR3 length: 12 residues. Deletions cut 4 bases from V and 6 bases from J, with 13 bases between. The germline CDR1 and CDR2 sequences are SQVTM and ANQGSEA. The CDR3 region has the DNA TGCAGCGTTGGGCGGGGATCGCTCGAGCAGTACTTC. It codes for CSVGRGSLEQYF.

CDR3 amino acids: CSGGEAPGTEAFF. The CDR3 region has the DNA TGCAGCGGGGGAGAGGCTCCCGGAACTGAAGCTTTCTTT. V gene TRBV29-1 combines with J gene TRBJ1-1; D remains ambiguous. Trimming left V 7 bases short and J 5 bases short, with 17 bases between. Germline V gene data show CDR1 as SQVTM and CDR2 as ANQGSEA. The CDR3 consists of 13 residues. The full variable domain, with the rest looked up from reference TRBV29-1 and TRBJ1-1, is SAVISQKPSRDICQRGTSLTIQCQVDSQVTMMFWYRQQPGQSLTLIATANQGSEATYESGFVIDKFPISRPNLTFSTLTVSNMSPEDSSIYLCSGGEAPGTEAFFGQGTRLTVV.

CDR3 amino acids: CASSAPHTVGAQETQYF. Here the CDR3 DNA reads TGTGCCAGCAGTGCCCCACACACCGTGGGGGCTCAAGAGACCCAGTACTTC. V gene TRBV25-1 combines with J gene TRBJ2-5; perhaps TRBD1 as D (6 bases). This CDR3 is built from 17 residues. Per the germline V gene, CDR1 is MGHDK and CDR2 is SYGVNS. V lost 4 bases to trimming and J lost 2 bases, with 20 bases between them.

This clonotype was seen once. The V call is TRBV6-2 or TRBV6-3, the J call TRBJ2-7; 9 bases are a match to TRBD2. The V gene's germline CDR1 is MNHEY and CDR2 SVGEGT. J was trimmed by 7 bases and V by 7 bases; bases with no gene match: 23. The CDR3 consists of 18 residues. The CDR3 DNA reads as TGTGCCAGCACCTCCACCGGGCTAGCGGGAATTGGGTCGGGGGAGCAGTACTTC. Translation: CASTSTGLAGIGSGEQYF.

CDR3 sequence: CASSVERSGGYTF. For the CDR3, the DNA is TGTGCCAGCAGCGTAGAGCGCAGCGGTGGCTACACCTTC. The chain is built from TRBV9 and TRBJ1-2, with unresolved D. The CDR3 runs to 13 residues. V was trimmed by 0 bases and J by 7 bases, leaving 10 bases between them. Per the germline V gene, CDR1 is SGDLS and CDR2 is YYNGEE.

The chain combines TRBV28 with TRBJ1-1; 7 positions match TRBD1. Germline lookup yields CDR1 MDHEN and CDR2 SYDVKM. V lost 7 bases, J lost 1 base, and 6 bases stayed unmatched. The CDR3 runs to 14 residues. Here the CDR3 reads CASINRGTNTEAFF. CDR3 DNA: TGTGCCAGCATAAACAGGGGAACGAACACTGAAGCTTTCTTT.

The chain carries TRBV4-1 and TRBJ2-2; D is unclear. The CDR3 covers 12 residues. Germline assignment: CDR1 MGHRA and CDR2 YSYEKL. Trimming pared 4 bases from V and 6 bases from J, leaving 6 bases between. CDR3 residues: CASSPGPGELFF. The CDR3 DNA sequence: TGCGCCAGCAGCCCCGGGCCCGGGGAGCTGTTTTTT.